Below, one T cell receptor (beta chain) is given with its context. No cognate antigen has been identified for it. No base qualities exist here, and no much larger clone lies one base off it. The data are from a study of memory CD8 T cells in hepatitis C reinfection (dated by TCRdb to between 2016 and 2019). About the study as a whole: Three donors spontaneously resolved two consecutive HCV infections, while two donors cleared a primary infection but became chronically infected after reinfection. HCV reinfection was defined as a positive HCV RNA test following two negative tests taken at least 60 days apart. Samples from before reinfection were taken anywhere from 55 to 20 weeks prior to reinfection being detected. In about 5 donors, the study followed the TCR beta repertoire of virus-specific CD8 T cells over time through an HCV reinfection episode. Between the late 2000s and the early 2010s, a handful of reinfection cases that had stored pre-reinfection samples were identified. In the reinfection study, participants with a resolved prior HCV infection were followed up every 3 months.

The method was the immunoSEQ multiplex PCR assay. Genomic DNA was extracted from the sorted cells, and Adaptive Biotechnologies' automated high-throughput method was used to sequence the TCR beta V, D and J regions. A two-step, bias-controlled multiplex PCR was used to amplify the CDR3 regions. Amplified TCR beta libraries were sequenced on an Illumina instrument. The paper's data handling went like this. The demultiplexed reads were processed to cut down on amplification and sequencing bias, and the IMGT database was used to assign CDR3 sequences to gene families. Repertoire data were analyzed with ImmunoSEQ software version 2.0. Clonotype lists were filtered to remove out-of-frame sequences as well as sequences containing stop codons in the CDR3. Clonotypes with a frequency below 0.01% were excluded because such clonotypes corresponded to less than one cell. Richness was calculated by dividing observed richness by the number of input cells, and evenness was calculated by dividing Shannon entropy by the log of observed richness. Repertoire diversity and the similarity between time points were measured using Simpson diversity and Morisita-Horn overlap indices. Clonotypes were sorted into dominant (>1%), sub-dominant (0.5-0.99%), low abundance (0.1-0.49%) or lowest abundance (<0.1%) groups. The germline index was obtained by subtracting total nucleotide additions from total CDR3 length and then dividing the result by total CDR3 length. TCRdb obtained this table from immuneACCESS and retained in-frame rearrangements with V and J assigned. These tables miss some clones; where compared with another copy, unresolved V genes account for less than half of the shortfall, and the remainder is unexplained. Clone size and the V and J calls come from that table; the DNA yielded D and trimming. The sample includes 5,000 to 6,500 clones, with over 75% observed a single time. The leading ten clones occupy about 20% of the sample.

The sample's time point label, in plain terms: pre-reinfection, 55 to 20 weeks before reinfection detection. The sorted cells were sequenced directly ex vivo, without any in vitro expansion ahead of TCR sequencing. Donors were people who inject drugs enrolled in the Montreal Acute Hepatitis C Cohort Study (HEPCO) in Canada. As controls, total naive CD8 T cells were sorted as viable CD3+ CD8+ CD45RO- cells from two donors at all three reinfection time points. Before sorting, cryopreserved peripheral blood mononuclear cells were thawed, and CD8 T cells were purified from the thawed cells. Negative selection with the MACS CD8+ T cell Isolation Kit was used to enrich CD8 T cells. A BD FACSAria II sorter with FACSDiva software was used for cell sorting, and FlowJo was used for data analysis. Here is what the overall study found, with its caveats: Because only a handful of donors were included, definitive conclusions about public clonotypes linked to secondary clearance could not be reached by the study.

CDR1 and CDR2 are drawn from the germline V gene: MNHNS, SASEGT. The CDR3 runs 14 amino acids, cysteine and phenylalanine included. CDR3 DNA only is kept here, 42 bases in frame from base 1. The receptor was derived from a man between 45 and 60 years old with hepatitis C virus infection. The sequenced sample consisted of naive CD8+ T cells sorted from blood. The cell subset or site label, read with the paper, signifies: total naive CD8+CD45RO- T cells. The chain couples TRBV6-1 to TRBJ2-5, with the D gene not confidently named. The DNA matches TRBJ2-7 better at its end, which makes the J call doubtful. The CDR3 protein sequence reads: CASSEWQERYEQYF. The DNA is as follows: TGTGCCAGCAGTGAATGGCAGGAACGCTACGAGCAGTACTTC.